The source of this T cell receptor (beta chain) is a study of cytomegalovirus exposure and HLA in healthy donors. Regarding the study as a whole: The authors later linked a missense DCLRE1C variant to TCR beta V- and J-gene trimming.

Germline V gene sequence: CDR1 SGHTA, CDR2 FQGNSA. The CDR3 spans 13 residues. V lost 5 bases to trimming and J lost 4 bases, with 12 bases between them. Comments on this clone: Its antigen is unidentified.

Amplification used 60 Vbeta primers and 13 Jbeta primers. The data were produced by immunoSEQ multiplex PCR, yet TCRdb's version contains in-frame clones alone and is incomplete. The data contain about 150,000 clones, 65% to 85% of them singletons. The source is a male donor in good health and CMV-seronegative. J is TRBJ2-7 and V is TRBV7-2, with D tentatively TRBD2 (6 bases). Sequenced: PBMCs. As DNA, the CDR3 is TGTGCCAGCAGCCGGACTGGGACTTACGAGCAGTACTTC. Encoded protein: CASSRTGTYEQYF.